This T cell receptor beta chain is drawn from a study of T cells after yellow fever vaccination. Study details: SMART-Seq v4 Ultra Low Input served to prepare low-cell-number fractions.

The ends were cut back, 5 bases at V and 0 bases at J, with 15 bases in the middle. Germline CDR1 and CDR2: MNHEY and SMNVEV (reference sequence). The length of the CDR3 is 16 residues. A word on this clonotype: The antigen is unknown.

Universal primer sites and UMIs were introduced during 5'RACE template-switching synthesis of TCR cDNA. TCRdb reanalysed the 5' RACE reads using MiXCR and keeps one entry per CDR3 protein. The table lists 150,000 to 200,000 distinct CDR3 sequences, around 9.3% of them singletons. General study findings and limits: High-abundance clonotypes from the bulk population could contaminate FACS-sorted repertoires.

The chain recombines TRBV27 with TRBJ2-3; TRBD2 is a possible D gene (7 bases). The specimen was CD8+ T cells sorted from PBMCs, collected 45 days after the yellow fever booster vaccination. This clonotype was obtained from a man between 18 and 29 years old who received the YFV17D yellow fever vaccine. The CDR3 coding sequence is TGTGCCAGCAGTACCATGGGGGGGCAGAGCACAGATACGCAGTATTTT. Its translation: CASSTMGGQSTDTQYF.